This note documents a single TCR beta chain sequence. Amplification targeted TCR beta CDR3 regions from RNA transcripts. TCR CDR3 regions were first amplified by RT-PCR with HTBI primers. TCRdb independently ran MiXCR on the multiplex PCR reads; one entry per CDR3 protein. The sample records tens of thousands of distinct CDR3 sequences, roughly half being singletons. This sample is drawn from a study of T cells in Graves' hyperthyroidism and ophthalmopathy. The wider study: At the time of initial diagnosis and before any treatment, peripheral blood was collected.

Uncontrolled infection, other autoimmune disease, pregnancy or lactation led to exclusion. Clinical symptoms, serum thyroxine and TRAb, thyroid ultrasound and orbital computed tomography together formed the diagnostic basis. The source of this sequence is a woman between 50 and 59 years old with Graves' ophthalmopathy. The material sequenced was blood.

CDR3 loop: CSASPGSSSYNVQFF. CDR3 nucleotides: TGCAGTGCCAGTCCGGGTTCATCCTCCTACAATGTGCAATTCTTC. J is TRBJ2-1 and V is TRBV20-1; D is ambiguous. Germline values: CDR1 DFQATT, CDR2 SNEGSKA (reference sequence). V was cut by 6 bases and J by 16 bases, with 31 bases left in between. The CDR3 has 15 residues.